This note documents a single TCR beta chain sequence. This PCR relied on a set of 60 Vbeta primers and 13 Jbeta primers. Clones were sequenced by immunoSEQ multiplex PCR, and TCRdb holds only the in-frame ones, with some missing. The data contain around 200,000 clones, roughly 79% of them singletons. This sample was included in a study of cytomegalovirus exposure and HLA in healthy donors. The CDR3 covers 13 residues. CDR1 LGHNA and CDR2 YNFKEQ come from the germline V gene. Trimming at V came to 7 bases and at J to 4 bases, leaving 3 bases not matched to a gene. Healthy bone marrow donors supplied every sample.

The clonotype comes from a woman in her thirties or forties in good health and CMV-seronegative. This rearrangement joins TRBV4-2 to TRBJ2-3; 9 nucleotides match TRBD1. The sequenced material came from PBMCs. DNA of the CDR3: TGTGCCAGCAAGGACAGGGGTGCAGATACGCAGTATTTT. Protein: CASKDRGADTQYF.